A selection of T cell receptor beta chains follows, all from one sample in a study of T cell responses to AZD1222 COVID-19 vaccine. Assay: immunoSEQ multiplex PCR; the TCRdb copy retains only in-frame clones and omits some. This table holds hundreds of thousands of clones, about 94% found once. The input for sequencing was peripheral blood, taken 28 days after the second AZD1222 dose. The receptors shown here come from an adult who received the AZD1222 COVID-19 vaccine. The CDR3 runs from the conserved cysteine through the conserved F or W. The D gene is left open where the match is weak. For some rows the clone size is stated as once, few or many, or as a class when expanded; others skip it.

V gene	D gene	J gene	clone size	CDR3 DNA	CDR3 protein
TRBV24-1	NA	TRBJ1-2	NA	TGTGCCACCAGTGCCTGCGGCTCTAACTATGGCTACACCTTC	CATSACGSNYGYTF
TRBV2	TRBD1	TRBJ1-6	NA	TGTGCCAGCAGTGAAGCAGGGGGCAGGTCACCCCTCCACTTT	CASSEAGGRSPLHF
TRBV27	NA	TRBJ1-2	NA	TGTGCCAGCAGTTTATCGACTCGGGCGGTCTATGGCTACACCTTC	CASSLSTRAVYGYTF
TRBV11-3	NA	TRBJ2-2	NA	TGTGCCAGCAGCTTAGAAGGCACCGGGGAGCTGTTTTTT	CASSLEGTGELFF
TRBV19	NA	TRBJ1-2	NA	TGTGCCAGTAGCCCCCGGGTGGGGGCACCAGGGAGTACGAATGGCTACACCTTC	CASSPRVGAPGSTNGYTF
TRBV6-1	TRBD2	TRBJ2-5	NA	TGTGCCAGCAGTGAATTTGGTCCTAGCGGGGGCATGGAGACCCAGTACTTC	CASSEFGPSGGMETQYF
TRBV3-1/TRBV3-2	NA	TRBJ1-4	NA	TGTGCCAGCAGCCAAGGTTGGGGGCAGGGCGAAGAAAAACTGTTTTTT	CASSQGWGQGEEKLFF
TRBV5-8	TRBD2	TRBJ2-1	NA	TGTGCCAGCAGCTTACGGGGGGGCGTGGACAATGAGCAGTTCTTC	CASSLRGGVDNEQFF
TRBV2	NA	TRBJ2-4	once	TGTGCCAGCAGTGATCGAGTGGGGATAGCCAAAAACATTCAGTACTTC	CASSDRVGIAKNIQYF
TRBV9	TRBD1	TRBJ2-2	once	TGTGCCAGCGGACAGGTTCCTCCCCTGAACACCGGGGAGCTGTTTTTT	CASGQVPPLNTGELFF
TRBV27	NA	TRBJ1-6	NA	TGTGCCAGCAGTTACGGGACACAGGATTCACCCCTCCACTTT	CASSYGTQDSPLHF
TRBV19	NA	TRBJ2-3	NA	TGTGCCAGCCGTCGGAGCGGGGATACGCAGTATTTT	CASRRSGDTQYF
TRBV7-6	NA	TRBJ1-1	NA	TGTGCCAGCAGCTTAGCGAGAGGAGCAGGAGCTTTCTTT	CASSLARGAGAFF
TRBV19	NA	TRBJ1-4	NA	TGTGCCAGTAGCCCGCTCTGGAATGAAAAACTGTTTTTT	CASSPLWNEKLFF
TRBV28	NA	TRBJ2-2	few	TGTGCCAGCAGTCCCGTGGGTTCAAGCCCAAACACCGGGGAGCTGTTTTTT	CASSPVGSSPNTGELFF
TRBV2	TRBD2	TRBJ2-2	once	TGTGCCAGCAGTCCTCCCGGGGGGTCCAACACCGGGGAGCTGTTTTTT	CASSPPGGSNTGELFF
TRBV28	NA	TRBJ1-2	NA	TGTGCCACCCGGGGGAGGGGAACCTATGGCTACACCTTC	CATRGRGTYGYTF
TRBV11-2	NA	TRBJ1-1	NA	TGTGCCAGCAGCTTAGATCAGAAAGCTGAAGCTTTCTTT	CASSLDQKAEAFF
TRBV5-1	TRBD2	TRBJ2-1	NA	TGCGCCAGCCAACGGGAGGGGACAATATACAATGAGCAGTTCTTC	CASQREGTIYNEQFF
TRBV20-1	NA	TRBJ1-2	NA	TGCAGTGCTAGAGGACCGGAGGGCTACACCTTC	CSARGPEGYTF
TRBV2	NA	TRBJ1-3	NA	TGTGTCACAAGCCCGACGGGGGTGGTTGGAAACACCATATATTTT	CVTSPTGVVGNTIYF
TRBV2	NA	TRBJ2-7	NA	TGTGCCAGCAGGTACGGGGGCGAGCAGTACTTC	CASRYGGEQYF
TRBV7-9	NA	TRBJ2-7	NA	TGTGCCAGCAGCTTAAGAGACCCGGGTCCCTACGAGCAGTACTTC	CASSLRDPGPYEQYF
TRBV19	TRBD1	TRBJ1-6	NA	TGTGCCAGTAAGGCGGACAGGGGTGTTTCACCCCTCCACTTT	CASKADRGVSPLHF
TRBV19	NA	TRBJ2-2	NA	TGTGCCAGTAGTACCACAGGGAGCACCGGGGAGCTGTTTTTT	CASSTTGSTGELFF
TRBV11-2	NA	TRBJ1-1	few	TGTGCCAGCAGCCACCCCGGCCCCCACACTGAAGCTTTCTTT	CASSHPGPHTEAFF
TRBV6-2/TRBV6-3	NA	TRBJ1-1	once	TGTGCCAGCCGCCTCCGTCTAAGGGCCACTGAAGCTTTCTTT	CASRLRLRATEAFF
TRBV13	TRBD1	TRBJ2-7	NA	TGTGCCAGCAGCCCGAGGGACAGGGTCTTTAACGAGCAGTACTTC	CASSPRDRVFNEQYF
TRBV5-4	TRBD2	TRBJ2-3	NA	TGTGCCAGCAGCTTGTATAGCGGGGGTGGAGATACGCAGTATTTT	CASSLYSGGGDTQYF
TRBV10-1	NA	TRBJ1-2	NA	TGCGCCAGCAGTGAGGGAAGACGGGACATGAGGGCCCATAACTATGGCTACACCTTC	CASSEGRRDMRAHNYGYTF
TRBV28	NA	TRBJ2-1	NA	TGTGCCAGCACCAGGTACAATGAGCAGTTCTTC	CASTRYNEQFF
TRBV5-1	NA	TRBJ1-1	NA	TGCGCCAGCAGCCGGGAGCCGGACTCGAACACTGAAGCTTTCTTT	CASSREPDSNTEAFF
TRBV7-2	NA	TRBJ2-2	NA	TGTGCCAGCAGCCCGATTTTCTTATTTTGGACATCCGCCGGGGAGCTGTTTTTT	CASSPIFLFWTSAGELFF
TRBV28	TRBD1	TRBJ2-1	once	TGTGCCAGCACCGGCGGGCTCGGGACAGTTAATGAGCAGTTCTTC	CASTGGLGTVNEQFF
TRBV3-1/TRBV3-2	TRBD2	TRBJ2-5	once	TGTGCCAGCAGCCATCTTGGGGGGGGAGAGACCCAGTACTTC	CASSHLGGGETQYF
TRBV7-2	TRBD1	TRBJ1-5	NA	TGTGCCAGCAGCTTAGGGGTAGGGGGCAAGCAGCCCCAGCATTTT	CASSLGVGGKQPQHF
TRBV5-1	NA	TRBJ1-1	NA	TGCGCCAGCAGCTTGGATGGCATGAGGGTGAACACTGAAGCTTTCTTT	CASSLDGMRVNTEAFF
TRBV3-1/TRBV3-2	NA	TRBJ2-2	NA	TGTGCCAGCAGCCAGGTAACCGGGACACTGAACACCGGGGAGCTGTTTTTT	CASSQVTGTLNTGELFF
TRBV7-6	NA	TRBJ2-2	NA	TGTGCCAGCAGCTCTGCAGAGCGTAGCAACACCGGGGAGCTGTTTTTT	CASSSAERSNTGELFF
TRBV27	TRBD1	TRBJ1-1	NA	TGTGCCAGCAGTTGGACAGGGGGCACTGAAGCTTTCTTT	CASSWTGGTEAFF
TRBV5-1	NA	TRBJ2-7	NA	TGCGCCAGCAGCTTGGCCTTGGGTAGGGCCGGAGGGCAGTACTTC	CASSLALGRAGGQYF
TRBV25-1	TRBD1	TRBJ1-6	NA	TGTGCCAGCAGTGGATCCGAAGGGACAGTTAATTCACCCCTCCACTTT	CASSGSEGTVNSPLHF
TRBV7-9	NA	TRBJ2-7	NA	TGTGCCAGCAGCTTAAGAAAAACCGAGCAGTACTTC	CASSLRKTEQYF
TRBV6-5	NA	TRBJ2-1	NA	TGTGCCAGCAAAAAGGGTCTCTACAATGAGCAGTTCTTC	CASKKGLYNEQFF
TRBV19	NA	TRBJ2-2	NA	TGTGCCAGTAGTATTGTTACGGGCTTTGCAACCGGGGAGCTGTTTTTT	CASSIVTGFATGELFF